The TCR beta chain described here comes from a study of sequential checkpoint blockade in melanoma. Study summary: TCRβ was sequenced from DNA of some 97 pretreatment tumors.

The protocol was immunoSEQ multiplex PCR, while the TCRdb copy is restricted to in-frame clones and leaves out a portion. This table has 7,000 to 9,500 clones, roughly a quarter appearing once. Judged by abundance, this clone is medium-sized. Trimming cost V 3 bases and J 1 base, with 8 bases left between them. This CDR3 has 14 amino acids. The V gene's germline CDR1 is MDHEN and CDR2 SYDVKM. Treatment defined: randomized to nivolumab then ipilimumab (arm A) or the reverse (arm B). This chain connects TRBV28 to TRBJ2-3; no firm D call. The sequence derives from a human donor with melanoma. The specimen comprised tumor tissue (inferred from file names), sampled from a patient given nivolumab and ipilimumab in sequence. The CDR3 sequence: CASSFLSGTDTQYF. CDR3 DNA: TGTGCCAGCAGTTTCTTATCGGGCACAGATACGCAGTATTTT.